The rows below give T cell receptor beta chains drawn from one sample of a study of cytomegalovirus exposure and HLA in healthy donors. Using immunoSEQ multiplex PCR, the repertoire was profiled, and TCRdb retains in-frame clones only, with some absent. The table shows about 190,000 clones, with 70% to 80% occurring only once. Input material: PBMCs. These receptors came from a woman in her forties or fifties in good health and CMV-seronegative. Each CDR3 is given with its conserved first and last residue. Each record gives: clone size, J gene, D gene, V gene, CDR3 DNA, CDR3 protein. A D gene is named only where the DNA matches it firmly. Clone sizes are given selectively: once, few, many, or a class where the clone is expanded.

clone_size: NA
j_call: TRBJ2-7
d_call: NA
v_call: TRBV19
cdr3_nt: TGTGCCAGTAGTCGGCTAGGGGTTCCCGAGCAGTACTTC
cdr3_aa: CASSRLGVPEQYF

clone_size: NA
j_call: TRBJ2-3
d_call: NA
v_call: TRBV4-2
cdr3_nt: TGTGCCAGCAGAGGGCTAGGCGGGTTGACAGATACGCAGTATTTT
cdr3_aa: CASRGLGGLTDTQYF

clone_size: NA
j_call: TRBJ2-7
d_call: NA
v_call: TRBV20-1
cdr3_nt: TGCAGTGCCGATCAGGATGGCGAGCAGTACTTC
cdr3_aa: CSADQDGEQYF

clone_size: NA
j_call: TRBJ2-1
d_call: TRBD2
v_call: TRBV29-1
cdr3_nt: TGCAGCGTCGAAAGCGGGAGGCGTAATGAGCAGTTCTTC
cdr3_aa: CSVESGRRNEQFF

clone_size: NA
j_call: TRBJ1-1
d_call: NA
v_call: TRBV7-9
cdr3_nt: TGTGCCAGCAGCGCCAAACAGGGCTCGGGGTCTCGCACTGAAGCTTTCTTT
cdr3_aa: CASSAKQGSGSRTEAFF

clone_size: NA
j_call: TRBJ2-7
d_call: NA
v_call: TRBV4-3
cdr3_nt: TGCGCCAGCAGCCCTGGACAAGCGCGCGACTACGAGCAGTACTTC
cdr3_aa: CASSPGQARDYEQYF

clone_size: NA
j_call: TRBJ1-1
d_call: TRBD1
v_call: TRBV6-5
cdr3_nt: TGTGCCAGCAGCAATCTCCAGGGGGCTAACACTGAAGCTTTCTTT
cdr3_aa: CASSNLQGANTEAFF

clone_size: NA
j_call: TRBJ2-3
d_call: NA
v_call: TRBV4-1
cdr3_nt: TGCGCCAGCAGCCTCGACGAGGGAAATACGCAGTATTTT
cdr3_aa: CASSLDEGNTQYF

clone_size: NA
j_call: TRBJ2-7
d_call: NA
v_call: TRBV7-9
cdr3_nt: TGTGCCAGCAGCTTAGGGGACAACGAGCAGTACTTC
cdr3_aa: CASSLGDNEQYF

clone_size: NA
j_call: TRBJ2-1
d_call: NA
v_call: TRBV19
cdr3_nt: TGTGCCAGTCGGGGGTCAAATGAGCAGTTCTTC
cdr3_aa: CASRGSNEQFF

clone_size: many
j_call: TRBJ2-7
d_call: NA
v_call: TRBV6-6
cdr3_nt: TGTGCCAGCGTTCCCCTCCCGGGAAGGTACGAGCAGTACTTC
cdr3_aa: CASVPLPGRYEQYF

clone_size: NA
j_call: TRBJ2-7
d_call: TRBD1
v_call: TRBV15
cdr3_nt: TGTGCCACCAGCAGCAATGTCGGGGACAGGAGGTACGAGCAGTACTTC
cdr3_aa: CATSSNVGDRRYEQYF

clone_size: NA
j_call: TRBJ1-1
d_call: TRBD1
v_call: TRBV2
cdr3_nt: TGTGCCAGCAGTTTGGACAGGGTTTCGACTGAAGCTTTCTTT
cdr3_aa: CASSLDRVSTEAFF

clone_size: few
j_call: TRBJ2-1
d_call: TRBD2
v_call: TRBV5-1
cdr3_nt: TGCGCCAGCAGCTCGAGGCGGGGGGCCTACAATGAGCAGTTCTTC
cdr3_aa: CASSSRRGAYNEQFF

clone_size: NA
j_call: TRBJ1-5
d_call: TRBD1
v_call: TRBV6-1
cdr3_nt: TGTGCCAGCAGTGATTCGACAGGGAAGTGGTGGAATCAGCCCCAGCATTTT
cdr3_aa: CASSDSTGKWWNQPQHF

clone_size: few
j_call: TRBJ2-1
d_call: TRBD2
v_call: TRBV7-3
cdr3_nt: TGTGCCAGCAGCTTATCAGCGGGACTCTCCTACAATGAGCAGTTCTTC
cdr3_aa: CASSLSAGLSYNEQFF

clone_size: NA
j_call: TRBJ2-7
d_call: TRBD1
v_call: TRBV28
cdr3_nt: TGTGCCAGCAGTTTAAGTTGGGACAGGGAAAACCACGAGCAGTACTTC
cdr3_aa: CASSLSWDRENHEQYF

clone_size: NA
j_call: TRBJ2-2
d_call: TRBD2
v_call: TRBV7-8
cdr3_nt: TGTGCCAGCAGCCCACGCGGGGGGGTTGGCCCGCGAACCGGGGAGCTGTTTTTT
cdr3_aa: CASSPRGGVGPRTGELFF

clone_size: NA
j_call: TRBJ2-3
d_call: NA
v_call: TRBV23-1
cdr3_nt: TGCGCCAGCAGTCAAAAATCAGGCCCCGCGACAGATACGCAGTATTTT
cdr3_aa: CASSQKSGPATDTQYF

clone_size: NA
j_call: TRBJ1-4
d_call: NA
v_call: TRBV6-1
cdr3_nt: TGTGCCAGCAAATCCAGGGCTAATGAAAAACTGTTTTTT
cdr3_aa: CASKSRANEKLFF

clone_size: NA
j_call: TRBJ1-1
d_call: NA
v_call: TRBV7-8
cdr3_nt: TGTGCCAGCAGCTTAGCAGGCGGGGGGAGCACTGAAGCTTTCTTT
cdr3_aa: CASSLAGGGSTEAFF

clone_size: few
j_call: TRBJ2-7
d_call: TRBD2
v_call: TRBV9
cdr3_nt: TGTGCCAGCAGCGTAGAGACTAGCGGGCTCGAGCAGTACTTC
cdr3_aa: CASSVETSGLEQYF

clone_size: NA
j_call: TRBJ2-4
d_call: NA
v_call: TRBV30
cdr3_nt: TGTGCCTGGGGTCAGGGGAACTCCAACATTCAGTACTTC
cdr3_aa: CAWGQGNSNIQYF

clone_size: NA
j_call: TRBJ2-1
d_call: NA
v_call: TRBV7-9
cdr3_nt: TGTGCCAGCAGCAGAGGACAGAGCTCCTACAATGAGCAGTTCTTC
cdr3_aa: CASSRGQSSYNEQFF

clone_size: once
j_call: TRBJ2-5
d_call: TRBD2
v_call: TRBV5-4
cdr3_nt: TGTGCCAGCAGCTTGGCCTGGGGGGAGGGGCAGACCCAGTACTTC
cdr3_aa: CASSLAWGEGQTQYF

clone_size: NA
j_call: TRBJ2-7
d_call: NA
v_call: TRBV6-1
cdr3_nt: TGTGCCAGCAAAGTGGACCGGGACATTTACTACGAGCAGTACTTC
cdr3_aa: CASKVDRDIYYEQYF

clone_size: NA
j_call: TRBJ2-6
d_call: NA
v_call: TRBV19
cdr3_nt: TGTGCCAGTAGCCCTTCACAGGGATCTGCTGGGGCCAACGTCCTGACTTTC
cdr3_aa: CASSPSQGSAGANVLTF

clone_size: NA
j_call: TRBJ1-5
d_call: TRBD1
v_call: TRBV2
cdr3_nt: TGTGCCAGCAGTCCCCCCGGACAGGGAAATCAGCCCCAGCATTTT
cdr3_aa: CASSPPGQGNQPQHF

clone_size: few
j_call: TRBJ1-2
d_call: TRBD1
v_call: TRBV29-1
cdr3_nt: TGCAGCGTTGAAGAGGGACAGGGGTATGGCTACACCTTC
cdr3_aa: CSVEEGQGYGYTF

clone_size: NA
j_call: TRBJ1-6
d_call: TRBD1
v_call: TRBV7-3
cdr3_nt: TGTGCCAGCAGCTTACTACAGGGGAATTCACCCCTCCACTTT
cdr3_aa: CASSLLQGNSPLHF

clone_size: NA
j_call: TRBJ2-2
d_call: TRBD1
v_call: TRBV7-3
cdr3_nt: TGTGCCAGCAGCCCAAACAGGGACAGGGAGGGTGCCGGGGAGCTGTTTTTT
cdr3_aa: CASSPNRDREGAGELFF

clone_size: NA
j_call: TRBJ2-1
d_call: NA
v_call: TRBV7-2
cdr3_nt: TGTGCCAGCCGCGGGGGAGGGGGGGTCTACAATGAGCAGTTCTTC
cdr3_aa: CASRGGGGVYNEQFF

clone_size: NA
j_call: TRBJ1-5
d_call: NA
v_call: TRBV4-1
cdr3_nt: TGCGCCAGCAGCCAAGAACGGAGGGTGGCTCAGCCCCAGCATTTT
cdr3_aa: CASSQERRVAQPQHF

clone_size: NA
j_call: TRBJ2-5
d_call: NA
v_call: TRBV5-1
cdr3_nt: TGCGCCAGCAGCTTGGGAAAGGGAGGTCAGACCCAGTACTTC
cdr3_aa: CASSLGKGGQTQYF

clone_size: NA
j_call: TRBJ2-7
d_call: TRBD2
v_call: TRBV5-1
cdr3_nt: TGCGCCAGCAGCTCCTCGGGACTAGCGGCCGTATCCTACGAGCAGTACTTC
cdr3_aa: CASSSSGLAAVSYEQYF

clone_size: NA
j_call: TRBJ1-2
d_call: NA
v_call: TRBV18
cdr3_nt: TGTGCCAGCTCATATAGTGCTACAGCCGCTAACTATGGCTACACCTTC
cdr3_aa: CASSYSATAANYGYTF

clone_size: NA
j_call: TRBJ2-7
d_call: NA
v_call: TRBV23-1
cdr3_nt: TGCGCCAGCCAGACAGGCGGCTACGAGCAGTACTTC
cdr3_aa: CASQTGGYEQYF